This paragraph reports one TCR beta chain. The data belong to a study of shared clonotypes between healthy human individuals. For the study at large: Aged 18 to 49, the donors were two women and three men.

Using immunoSEQ multiplex PCR, the repertoire was profiled, and TCRdb retains in-frame clones only, with some absent. The data show millions of clones, roughly 94% seen once. V dropped 2 bases and J dropped 3 bases, with 14 bases sitting between them. The germline gives CDR1 SGHRS, CDR2 YFSETQ. The CDR3 has 15 residues. There were only Caucasian adults among the donors, and all lived in Nashville, Tennessee. This chain connects TRBV5-1 to TRBJ2-5; D may be TRBD1 (5 bases). The sequenced sample consisted of naive CD4+ T cells sorted from blood. Subset noted: CD45RA+ positively selected. The clonotype originates from a young man in good health. The CDR3 coding sequence is TGCGCCAGCAGCTTAATAACAGGACGGGAAGAGACCCAGTACTTC. Translating gives CASSLITGREETQYF.